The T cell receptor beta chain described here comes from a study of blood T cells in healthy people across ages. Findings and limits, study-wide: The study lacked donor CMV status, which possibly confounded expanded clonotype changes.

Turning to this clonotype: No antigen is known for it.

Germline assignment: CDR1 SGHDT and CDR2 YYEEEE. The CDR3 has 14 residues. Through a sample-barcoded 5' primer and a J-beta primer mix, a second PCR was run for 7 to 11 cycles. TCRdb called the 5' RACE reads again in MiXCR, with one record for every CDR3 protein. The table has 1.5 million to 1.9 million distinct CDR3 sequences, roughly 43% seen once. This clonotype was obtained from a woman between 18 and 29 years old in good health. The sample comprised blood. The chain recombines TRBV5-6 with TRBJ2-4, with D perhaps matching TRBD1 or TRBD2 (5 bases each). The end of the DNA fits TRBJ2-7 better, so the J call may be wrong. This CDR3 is CASSYSGSLGEQYF. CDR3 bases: TGTGCCAGCAGCTATTCAGGGAGCCTGGGCGAGCAGTACTTC.